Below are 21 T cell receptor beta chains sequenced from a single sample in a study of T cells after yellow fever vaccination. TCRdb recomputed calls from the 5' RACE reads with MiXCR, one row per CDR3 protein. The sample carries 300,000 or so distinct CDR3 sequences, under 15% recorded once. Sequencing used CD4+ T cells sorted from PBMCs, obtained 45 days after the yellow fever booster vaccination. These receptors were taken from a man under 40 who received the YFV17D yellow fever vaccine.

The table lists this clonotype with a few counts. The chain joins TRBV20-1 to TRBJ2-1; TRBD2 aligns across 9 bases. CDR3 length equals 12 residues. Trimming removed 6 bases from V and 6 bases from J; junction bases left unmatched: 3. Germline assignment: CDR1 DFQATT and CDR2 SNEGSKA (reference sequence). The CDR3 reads CSAPGLANEQFF. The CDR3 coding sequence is TGCAGTGCACCGGGACTAGCCAATGAGCAGTTCTTC.

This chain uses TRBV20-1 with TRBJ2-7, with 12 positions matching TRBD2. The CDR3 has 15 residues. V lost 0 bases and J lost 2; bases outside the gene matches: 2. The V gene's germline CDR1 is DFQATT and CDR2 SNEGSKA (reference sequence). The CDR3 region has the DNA TGCAGTGCTAGAGATTCTAGCGGGAGGGCCTACGAGCAGTACTTC. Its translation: CSARDSSGRAYEQYF.

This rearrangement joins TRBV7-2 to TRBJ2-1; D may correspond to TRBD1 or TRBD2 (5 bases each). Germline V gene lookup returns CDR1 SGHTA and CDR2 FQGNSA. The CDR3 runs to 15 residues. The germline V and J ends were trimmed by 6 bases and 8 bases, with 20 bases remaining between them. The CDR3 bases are TGTGCCAGCAGGCCCCCGGGACCCCGTCACGATGAGCAGTTCTTC. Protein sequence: CASRPPGPRHDEQFF.

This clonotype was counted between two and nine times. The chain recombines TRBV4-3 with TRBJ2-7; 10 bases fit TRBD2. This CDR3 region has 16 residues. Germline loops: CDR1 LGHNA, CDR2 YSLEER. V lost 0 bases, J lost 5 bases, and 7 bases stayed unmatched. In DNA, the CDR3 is TGCGCCAGCAGCCAAGAAGGTAGCGGGAGGTTCCACGAGCAGTACTTC. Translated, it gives CASSQEGSGRFHEQYF.

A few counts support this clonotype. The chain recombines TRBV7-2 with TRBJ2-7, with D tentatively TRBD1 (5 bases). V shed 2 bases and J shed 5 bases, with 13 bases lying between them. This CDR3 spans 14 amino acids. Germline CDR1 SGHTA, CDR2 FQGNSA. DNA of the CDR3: TGTGCCAGCAGCTTACTTACAGGCAGGCACGAGCAGTACTTC. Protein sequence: CASSLLTGRHEQYF. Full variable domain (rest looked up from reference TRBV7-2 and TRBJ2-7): GAGVSQSPSNKVTEKGKDVELRCDPISGHTALYWYRQSLGQGLEFLIYFQGNSAPDKSGLPSDRFSAERTGGSVSTLTIQRTQQEDSAVYLCASSLLTGRHEQYFGPGTRLTVT.

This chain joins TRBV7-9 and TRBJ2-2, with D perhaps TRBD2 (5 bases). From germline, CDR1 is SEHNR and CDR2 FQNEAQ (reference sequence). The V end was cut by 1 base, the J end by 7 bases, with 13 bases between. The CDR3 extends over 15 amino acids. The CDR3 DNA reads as TGTGCCAGCAGCTTAGACGGACTTGCGAACGGGGAGCTGTTTTTT. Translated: CASSLDGLANGELFF.

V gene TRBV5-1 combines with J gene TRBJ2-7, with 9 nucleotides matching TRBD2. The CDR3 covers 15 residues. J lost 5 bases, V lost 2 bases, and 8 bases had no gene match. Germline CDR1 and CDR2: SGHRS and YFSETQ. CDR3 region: CASSFMAGGPDEQYF. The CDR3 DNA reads TGCGCCAGCAGCTTTATGGCGGGAGGGCCTGACGAGCAGTACTTC.

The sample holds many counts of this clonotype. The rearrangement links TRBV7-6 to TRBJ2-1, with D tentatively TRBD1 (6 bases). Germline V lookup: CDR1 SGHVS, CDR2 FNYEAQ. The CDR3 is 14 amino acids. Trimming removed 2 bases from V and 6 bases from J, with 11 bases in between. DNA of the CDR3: TGTGCCAGCAGCTTAAGAGGACAGCTCAATGAGCAGTTCTTC. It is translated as CASSLRGQLNEQFF.

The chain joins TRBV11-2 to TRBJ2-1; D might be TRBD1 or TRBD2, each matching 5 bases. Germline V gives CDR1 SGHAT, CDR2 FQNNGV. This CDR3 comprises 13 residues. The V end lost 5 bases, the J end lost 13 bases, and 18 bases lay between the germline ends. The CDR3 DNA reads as TGTGCCAGCAGCCAGCCGGTGCCGGGACCACAGTTCTTC. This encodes CASSQPVPGPQFF.

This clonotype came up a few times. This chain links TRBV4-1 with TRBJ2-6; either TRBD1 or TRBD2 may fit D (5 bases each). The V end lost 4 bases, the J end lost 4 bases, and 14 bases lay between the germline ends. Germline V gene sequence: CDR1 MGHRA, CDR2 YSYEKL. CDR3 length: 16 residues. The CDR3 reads CASSRDPPAGANVLTF. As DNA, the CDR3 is TGCGCCAGCAGCCGGGACCCACCTGCCGGGGCCAACGTCCTGACTTTC.

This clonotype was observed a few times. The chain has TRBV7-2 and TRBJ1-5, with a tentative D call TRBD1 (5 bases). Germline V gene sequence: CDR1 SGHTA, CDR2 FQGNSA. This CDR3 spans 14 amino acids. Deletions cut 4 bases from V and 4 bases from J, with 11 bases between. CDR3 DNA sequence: TGTGCCAGCAGCTCTGGGGCAGTTAATCAGCCCCAGCATTTT. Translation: CASSSGAVNQPQHF.

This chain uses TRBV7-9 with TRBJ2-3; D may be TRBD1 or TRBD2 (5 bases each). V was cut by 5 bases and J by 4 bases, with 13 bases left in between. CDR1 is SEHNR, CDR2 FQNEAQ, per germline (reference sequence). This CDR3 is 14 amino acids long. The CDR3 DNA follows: TGTGCCAGCAGCACATACGGGGCCCCAGATACGCAGTATTTT. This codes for CASSTYGAPDTQYF.

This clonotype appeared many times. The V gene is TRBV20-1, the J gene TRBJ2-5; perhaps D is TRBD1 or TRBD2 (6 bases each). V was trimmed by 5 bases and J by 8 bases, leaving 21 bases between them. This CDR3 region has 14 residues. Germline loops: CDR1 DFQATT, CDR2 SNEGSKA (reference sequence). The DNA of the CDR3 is TGCAGTGCTCCTAAGGGGGGCAGCCCCAAAACCCAGTACTTC. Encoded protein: CSAPKGGSPKTQYF.

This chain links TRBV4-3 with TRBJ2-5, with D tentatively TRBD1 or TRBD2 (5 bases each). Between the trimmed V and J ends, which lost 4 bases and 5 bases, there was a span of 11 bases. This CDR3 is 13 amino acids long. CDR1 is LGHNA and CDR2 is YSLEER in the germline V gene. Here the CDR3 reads CASSRREQETQYF. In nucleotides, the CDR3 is TGCGCCAGCAGCCGCAGGGAGCAGGAGACCCAGTACTTC.

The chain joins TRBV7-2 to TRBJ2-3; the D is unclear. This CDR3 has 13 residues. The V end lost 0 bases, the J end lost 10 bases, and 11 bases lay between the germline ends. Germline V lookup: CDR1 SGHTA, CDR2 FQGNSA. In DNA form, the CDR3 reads TGTGCCAGCAGCTTAGCCAACCCGTCTTCGCAGTATTTT. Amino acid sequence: CASSLANPSSQYF.

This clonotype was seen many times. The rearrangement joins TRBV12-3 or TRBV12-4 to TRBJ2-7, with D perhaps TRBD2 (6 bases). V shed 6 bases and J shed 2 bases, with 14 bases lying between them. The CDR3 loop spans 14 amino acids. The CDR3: CASSLSGPPYEQYF. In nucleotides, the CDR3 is TGTGCCAGCAGCTTAAGCGGGCCACCCTACGAGCAGTACTTC.

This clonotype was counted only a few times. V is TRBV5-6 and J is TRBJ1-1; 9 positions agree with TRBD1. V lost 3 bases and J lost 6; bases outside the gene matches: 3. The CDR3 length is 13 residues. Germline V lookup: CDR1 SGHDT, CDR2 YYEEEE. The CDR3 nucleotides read TGTGCCAGCAGCTGGGACAGGGACGCTGAAGCTTTCTTT. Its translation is CASSWDRDAEAFF.

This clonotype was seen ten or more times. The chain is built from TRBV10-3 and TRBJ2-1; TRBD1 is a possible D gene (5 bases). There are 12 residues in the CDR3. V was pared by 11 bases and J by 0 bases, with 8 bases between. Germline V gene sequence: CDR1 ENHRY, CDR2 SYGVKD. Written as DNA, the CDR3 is TGTGCCTCAGGGCTCTCCTACAATGAGCAGTTCTTC. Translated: CASGLSYNEQFF.

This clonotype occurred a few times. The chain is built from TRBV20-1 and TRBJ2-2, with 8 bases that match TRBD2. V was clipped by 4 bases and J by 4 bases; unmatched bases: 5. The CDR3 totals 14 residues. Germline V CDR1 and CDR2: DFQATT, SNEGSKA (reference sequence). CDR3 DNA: TGCAGTGCTACGGGACTAGTCGCCACCGGGGAGCTGTTTTTT. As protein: CSATGLVATGELFF.

The CDR3 reads CASSSRTSSYEQYF. The CDR3 DNA reads as TGCGCCAGCAGCTCGAGGACGAGCTCCTACGAGCAGTACTTC. The rearrangement uses TRBV5-1 and TRBJ2-7; no clear D. Germline V gene sequence: CDR1 SGHRS, CDR2 YFSETQ. This CDR3 region has 14 residues. With 3 bases removed from V and 0 bases from J, the gap between germline ends came to 10 bases.

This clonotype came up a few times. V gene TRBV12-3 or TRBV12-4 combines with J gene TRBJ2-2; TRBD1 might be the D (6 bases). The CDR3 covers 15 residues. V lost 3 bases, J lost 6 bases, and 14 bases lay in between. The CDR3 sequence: CASSLGARYSGELFF. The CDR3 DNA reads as TGTGCCAGCAGTTTGGGGGCGCGGTATTCCGGGGAGCTGTTTTTT.